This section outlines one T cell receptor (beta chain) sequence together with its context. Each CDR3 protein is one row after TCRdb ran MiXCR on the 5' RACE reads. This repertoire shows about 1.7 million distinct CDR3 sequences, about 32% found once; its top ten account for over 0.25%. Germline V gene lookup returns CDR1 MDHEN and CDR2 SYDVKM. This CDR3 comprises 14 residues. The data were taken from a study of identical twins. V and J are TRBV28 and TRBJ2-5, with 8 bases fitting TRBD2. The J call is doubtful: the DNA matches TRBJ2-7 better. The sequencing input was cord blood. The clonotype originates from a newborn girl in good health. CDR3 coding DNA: TGTGCCAGCAGTTTCGGGGGGGCGGGCCACGAGCAGTACTTC. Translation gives CASSFGGAGHEQYF.